The subject of this entry is one T cell receptor beta chain. What it recognizes is unknown. This entry is derived from a study of cytomegalovirus exposure and HLA in healthy donors. Study results and caveats: Sequencing likely produced, as an artifact, a cluster of highly shared sequence variants. High sensitivity and specificity were reportedly achieved when the classifier diagnosed cytomegalovirus status.

PCR was performed using 60 Vbeta and 13 Jbeta primers. The table came from immunoSEQ multiplex PCR; TCRdb's copy has only in-frame clones and leaves some out. This sample has tens of thousands of clones, with 72% found just once. Unrecorded immune exposure was likely among donors, who were nominally healthy when sampled. The sample was PBMCs. This TCR came from a woman aged 40 to 55 in good health and CMV-seropositive.

CDR3 residues: CASSFSAGGKSYEQYF. The CDR3 DNA reads as TGTGCCAGCAGTTTTTCGGCAGGGGGAAAATCCTACGAGCAGTACTTC. The chain combines TRBV27 with TRBJ2-7; 7 bases are a match to TRBD1. V shed 3 bases and J 1 base; nucleotides not matched to a gene: 9. The CDR3 runs 16 residues. Germline CDR1 and CDR2: MNHEY and SMNVEV (reference sequence).